Described below is a single TCR beta chain sequence and its context. The table came from immunoSEQ multiplex PCR; TCRdb's copy has only in-frame clones and leaves some out. The data show 45,000 to 55,000 clones, 70% to 90% seen once. J was trimmed by 4 bases and V by 6 bases; bases with no gene match: 7. Germline CDR1 is MDHEN and CDR2 is SYDVKM. The CDR3 has 14 residues. The record originates from a study of T cell changes during pregnancy in multiple sclerosis. The sample consisted of peripheral blood, taken in the first trimester of pregnancy. The V and J genes are TRBV28 and TRBJ2-5; 8 bases agree with TRBD2. This TCR was recovered from a female donor with multiple sclerosis, enrolled in a pregnancy study. The DNA of the CDR3 is TGTGCCAGCAGCACTAATCGGGGGGGAGAGACCCAGTACTTC. Its translation: CASSTNRGGETQYF.